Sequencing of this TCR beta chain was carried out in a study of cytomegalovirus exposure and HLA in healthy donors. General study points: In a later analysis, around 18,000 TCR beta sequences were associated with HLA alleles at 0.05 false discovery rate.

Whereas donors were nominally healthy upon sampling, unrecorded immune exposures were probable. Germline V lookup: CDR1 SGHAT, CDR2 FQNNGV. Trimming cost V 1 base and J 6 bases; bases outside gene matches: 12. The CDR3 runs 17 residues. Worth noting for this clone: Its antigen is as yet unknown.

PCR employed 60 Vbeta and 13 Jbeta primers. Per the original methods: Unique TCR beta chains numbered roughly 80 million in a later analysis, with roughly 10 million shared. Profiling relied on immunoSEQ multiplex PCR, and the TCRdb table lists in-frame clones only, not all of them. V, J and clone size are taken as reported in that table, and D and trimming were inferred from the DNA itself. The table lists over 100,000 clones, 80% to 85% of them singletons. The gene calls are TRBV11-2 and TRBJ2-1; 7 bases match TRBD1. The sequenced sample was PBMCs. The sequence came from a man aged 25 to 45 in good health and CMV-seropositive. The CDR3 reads CASSLVLGQSRGNEQFF. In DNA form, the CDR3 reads TGTGCCAGCAGCTTAGTTTTGGGACAGTCTAGGGGCAATGAGCAGTTCTTC.